This entry lists 22 T cell receptor beta chains sequenced from one sample in a study of cytomegalovirus exposure and HLA in healthy donors. A multiplex PCR was run with 60 Vbeta primers and 13 Jbeta primers. Clones were sequenced by immunoSEQ multiplex PCR, and TCRdb holds only the in-frame ones, with some missing. Among 110,000 to 150,000 clones listed, 70% to 85% were seen once. The sample taken for sequencing was PBMCs. The receptors were sampled from a woman aged 55-69 years in good health and CMV-seropositive.

This clone is a singleton in its sample. V and J are TRBV5-1 and TRBJ2-4; D might be TRBD1 (5 bases). Germline V gene data show CDR1 as SGHRS and CDR2 as YFSETQ. Between the trimmed V and J ends, which lost 5 bases and 2 bases, there was a span of 11 bases. The CDR3 spans 14 residues. Here the CDR3 DNA reads TGCGCCAGCAGTCCAGGGTCAACCAAAAACATTCAGTACTTC. It yields the protein CASSPGSTKNIQYF.

The chain employs TRBV5-1 and TRBJ2-7; perhaps TRBD1 as D (6 bases). The germline V gene has CDR1 SGHRS and CDR2 YFSETQ. The CDR3 extends over 14 amino acids. Trimming pared 4 bases from V and 4 bases from J, leaving 15 bases between. This CDR3 reads CASSHSVGQYEQYF. CDR3 nucleotide sequence: TGCGCCAGCAGCCATTCCGTAGGACAGTACGAGCAGTACTTC. Based on the CDR3 plus reference TRBV5-1 and TRBJ2-7, the full variable domain is KAGVTQTPRYLIKTRGQQVTLSCSPISGHRSVSWYQQTPGQGLQFLFEYFSETQRNKGNFPGRFSGRQFSNSRSEMNVSTLELGDSALYLCASSHSVGQYEQYFGPGTRLTVT.

The chain has TRBV30 and TRBJ2-5; 9 bases fit TRBD1. The J call is uncertain, as TRBJ2-7 better fits the DNA end. CDR1 and CDR2 (germline): GTSNPN, SVGIG (reference sequence). This CDR3 comprises 14 residues. The DNA for the CDR3 is TGTGCCTGGAGTCCTAACAGGGGGCGTGACGAGCAGTACTTC. Its protein product is CAWSPNRGRDEQYF.

The CDR3 sequence: CASSSRTGDGANVLTF. The CDR3 DNA is TGCGCCAGCAGCAGCCGGACAGGGGATGGGGCCAACGTCCTGACTTTC. The chain employs TRBV5-1 and TRBJ2-6; 9 bases are a match to TRBD1. After removal of 4 bases from V and 3 bases from J, the junction contained 5 bases not matched to a gene. Germline V gene lookup returns CDR1 SGHRS and CDR2 YFSETQ. The CDR3 length is 16 residues.

The chain has TRBV6-1 and TRBJ1-2; D call uncertain. The CDR3 is 13 residues long. Germline CDR1 and CDR2: MNHNS and SASEGT. The ends were cut back, 0 bases at V and 10 bases at J, with 12 bases in the middle. The CDR3 DNA reads TGTGCCAGCAGTGAAGCGTTGGCAGAAGACTACACCTTC. Translated: CASSEALAEDYTF.

The chain has TRBV6-1 and TRBJ2-3, with D tentatively TRBD2 (5 bases). Per the germline V gene, CDR1 is MNHNS and CDR2 is SASEGT. The CDR3 has 13 residues. Trimming removed 4 bases at V and 4 bases at J, with 9 bases between. CDR3 protein: CASSVEAPDTQYF. Here the CDR3 DNA reads TGTGCCAGCAGTGTGGAGGCCCCAGATACGCAGTATTTT.

This clone was seen a few times. V usage is TRBV28 and J usage is TRBJ2-5; perhaps TRBD1 as D (5 bases). The V end lost 2 bases, the J end lost 2 bases, and 12 bases lay between the germline ends. This CDR3 region has 15 residues. Looked up from germline, CDR1 is MDHEN and CDR2 is SYDVKM. CDR3 DNA sequence: TGTGCCAGCAGTTTACCTCGACAGTATCAAGAGACCCAGTACTTC. Amino acid sequence: CASSLPRQYQETQYF.

The chain combines TRBV27 with TRBJ1-1, with D possibly matching TRBD1 (5 bases). Trimming took off 5 bases at V and 5 bases at J, with 12 bases between the two ends. The CDR3 extends over 13 amino acids. CDR1 is MNHEY, CDR2 SMNVEV, per germline (reference sequence). This CDR3 reads CASSAGGGTEAFF. For the CDR3, the DNA is TGTGCCAGCAGTGCCGGGGGAGGAACTGAAGCTTTCTTT.

The V and J genes are TRBV5-4 and TRBJ1-5, with D hard to call. The germline CDR1 and CDR2 sequences are SGHNT and YYREEE (reference sequence). The CDR3 is 14 amino acids. V was trimmed by 0 bases and J by 4 bases, leaving 8 bases between them. The CDR3 region has the DNA TGTGCCAGCAGCTTGGCAGGATTGAATCAGCCCCAGCATTTT. Its protein is CASSLAGLNQPQHF. Full variable domain (remainder filled in from reference TRBV5-4 and TRBJ1-5): ETGVTQSPTHLIKTRGQQVTLRCSSQSGHNTVSWYQQALGQGPQFIFQYYREEENGRGNFPPRFSGLQFPNYSSELNVNALELDDSALYLCASSLAGLNQPQHFGDGTRLSIL.

The chain couples TRBV7-2 to TRBJ2-7; 7 positions match TRBD1. The CDR3 is 15 residues long. From germline, CDR1 is SGHTA and CDR2 FQGNSA. J was trimmed by 0 bases and V by 6 bases; bases with no gene match: 8. Here the CDR3 reads CASSFDRATSYEQYF. CDR3 DNA sequence: TGTGCCAGCAGTTTCGACAGGGCGACCTCCTACGAGCAGTACTTC.

Only a few counts were recorded for this clone. The chain carries TRBV13 and TRBJ2-1; 12 bases fit TRBD2. In germline, CDR1 is PRHDT, CDR2 FYEKMQ (reference sequence). The trim removed 4 bases at V and 8 bases at J, leaving 9 bases unmatched. This CDR3 comprises 16 residues. Written as DNA, the CDR3 is TGTGCCAGCAGCTCCATCACTAGCGGGAGGCTCGATGAGCAGTTCTTC. Translated, it gives CASSSITSGRLDEQFF.

The chain joins TRBV28 to TRBJ2-6, with D possibly being TRBD2 (6 bases). This CDR3 has 18 amino acids. V dropped 5 bases and J dropped 0 bases, with 17 bases sitting between them. Germline V gene data show CDR1 as MDHEN and CDR2 as SYDVKM. The CDR3 DNA follows: TGTGCCAGCAGTCCGGCGGGACGTTCCAGCTCTGGGGCCAACGTCCTGACTTTC. Translating it yields CASSPAGRSSSGANVLTF.

The CDR3 reads CASSYSVNTEAFF. The CDR3 DNA sequence: TGTGCCAGCAGCTATTCAGTGAACACTGAAGCTTTCTTT. V gene TRBV7-2 combines with J gene TRBJ1-1; D is uncertain. The CDR3 loop spans 13 amino acids. Germline CDR1 SGHTA, CDR2 FQGNSA. Trimming took 4 bases from V and 0 from J, leaving 6 bases between them.

The chain carries TRBV2 and TRBJ1-2, with TRBD1 matching over 8 bases. The CDR3 has 14 amino acids. Germline V gene sequence: CDR1 SNHLY, CDR2 FYNNEI. V was clipped by 10 bases and J by 1 base; unmatched bases: 8. DNA of the CDR3: TGTGCCACAACCAGGGGGCTAATTAACTATGGCTACACCTTC. Its protein product is CATTRGLINYGYTF.

The rearrangement links TRBV28 to TRBJ1-2; D perhaps matches TRBD1 (5 bases). The germline CDR1 and CDR2 sequences are MDHEN and SYDVKM. V was pared by 6 bases and J by 8 bases, with 16 bases between. The CDR3 totals 13 residues. The CDR3 region is CASRRAGSRGYTF. CDR3 nucleotides: TGTGCCAGCAGACGGGCAGGGTCGCGGGGCTACACCTTC.

The chain has TRBV2 and TRBJ1-4; 7 bases match TRBD1. Germline CDR1 and CDR2: SNHLY and FYNNEI. The CDR3 spans 15 residues. Trimming cost V 5 bases and J 0 bases; bases outside gene matches: 3. In DNA form, the CDR3 reads TGTGCCAGCAGTAGACAGGGTGCAACTAATGAAAAACTGTTTTTT. It specifies CASSRQGATNEKLFF.

The J gene is TRBJ1-1, the V gene TRBV9, with 10 bases matching TRBD1. Germline CDR1 and CDR2: SGDLS and YYNGEE. The V gene end was trimmed by 1 base and the J gene end by 4 bases; junction bases not matched to a gene: 7. This CDR3 contains 16 residues. CDR3 loop: CASSVSRDRGPTEAFF. The DNA for the CDR3 is TGTGCCAGCAGCGTAAGCAGGGACAGGGGTCCCACTGAAGCTTTCTTT.

The chain joins TRBV28 to TRBJ1-5; no clear D. The CDR3 contains 14 residues. CDR1 is MDHEN and CDR2 is SYDVKM in the germline V gene. V lost 2 bases, J lost 4 bases, and 9 bases lay in between. DNA for the CDR3: TGTGCCAGCAGTTTAGGCCGGGATAATCAGCCCCAGCATTTT. Translated: CASSLGRDNQPQHF. Looking up the rest from reference TRBV28 and TRBJ1-5 gives the full variable domain: DVKVTQSSRYLVKRTGEKVFLECVQDMDHENMFWYRQDPGLGLRLIYFSYDVKMKEKGDIPEGYSVSREKKERFSLILESASTNQTSMYLCASSLGRDNQPQHFGDGTRLSIL.

This clone appeared a single time. The genes are TRBV6-1 and TRBJ2-3, with 11 bases lining up with TRBD1. Germline CDR1 reads MNHNS; CDR2 reads SASEGT. The CDR3 has 14 amino acids. Trimming cost V 3 bases and J 4 bases; bases outside gene matches: 0. CDR3 sequence: CASSEGQGADTQYF. The CDR3 region has the DNA TGTGCCAGCAGTGAGGGACAGGGGGCAGATACGCAGTATTTT.

The rearrangement uses TRBV14 and TRBJ2-7, with TRBD1 matching over 7 bases. V was clipped by 0 bases and J by 3 bases; unmatched bases: 5. Per germline, CDR1 SGHDN and CDR2 FVKESK. This CDR3 is 15 amino acids long. The CDR3 DNA is TGTGCCAGCAGCCAAGACCACAGGGGTTACTACGAGCAGTACTTC. Protein sequence: CASSQDHRGYYEQYF.

The rearrangement joins TRBV25-1 to TRBJ2-3; D not certain. Germline V CDR1 and CDR2: MGHDK, SYGVNS. V lost 0 bases to trimming and J lost 5 bases, with 3 bases between them. This CDR3 contains 12 residues. Here the CDR3 reads CASSEYRDTQYF. The DNA of the CDR3 is TGTGCCAGCAGTGAATACAGAGATACGCAGTATTTT.

The rearrangement uses TRBV5-1 and TRBJ2-7; TRBD2 matches 10 bases. Germline assignment: CDR1 SGHRS and CDR2 YFSETQ. Trimming removed 1 base from V and 2 bases from J; junction bases left unmatched: 3. This CDR3 is 15 amino acids long. The DNA of the CDR3 is TGCGCCAGCAGCTTGTCTAGCGGGAGTACCTACGAGCAGTACTTC. Translation: CASSLSSGSTYEQYF.